This T cell receptor beta chain came from a study of blood T cell repertoires in COVID-19. Some clones are missing from TCRdb's copy, which holds only in-frame ones; the method was immunoSEQ multiplex PCR. The table shows under 500,000 clones, with roughly nine tenths occurring only once. The sample comprised PBMCs or T cells enriched from blood (not recorded which). This sequence was found in a man younger than 40 who had recovered from COVID-19.

CDR3 sequence: CATGDRGTEAFF. In DNA, the CDR3 is TGTGCCACCGGGGACAGGGGGACTGAAGCTTTCTTT. This chain links TRBV24-1 with TRBJ1-1, with TRBD1 matching over 11 bases. Germline V lookup: CDR1 KGHDR, CDR2 SFDVKD. Losses at the gene ends were 9 bases for V and 5 bases for J; bases not matched to a gene: 1. This CDR3 spans 12 amino acids.